Listed below are T cell receptor beta chains from one sample, sequenced in a study of regulatory T cells in long-lasting Graves disease. In TCRdb, the multiplex PCR reads were re-called with MiXCR into one record per CDR3 protein. The sample shows 300,000 to 400,000 distinct CDR3 sequences, over 15% of them seen only once. Separately, the same data were catalogued under a study of T cells in Graves' hyperthyroidism and ophthalmopathy.

Sequenced here: peripheral blood mononuclear cells (PBMCs), sampled at new diagnosis, from a patient treated with antithyroid drugs. The receptors come from a man aged 35-49 years with Graves disease. The CDR3 runs from the conserved cysteine through the conserved F or W. D genes are given only for firm matches. Expanded clones get a size class; other rows say once, few or many, or leave the size out.

j_call clone_size d_call v_call cdr3_aa cdr3_nt
TRBJ1-6 - TRBD1 TRBV10-3 CAISGGTASLAALHF TGTGCCATCAGTGGAGGGACAGCCAGTTTAGCGGCCCTCCACTTT
TRBJ2-5 many - TRBV11-2 CASSRFRVSGETQYF TGTGCCAGCAGCCGGTTCAGGGTCTCAGGGGAGACCCAGTACTTC
TRBJ2-3 many TRBD2 TRBV12-3/TRBV12-4 CASSLARSSGYTDTQYF TGTGCCAGCAGTTTAGCGCGGTCTAGCGGATACACAGATACGCAGTATTTT
TRBJ2-7 many - TRBV5-1 CASSGTAGPSYEQYF TGCGCCAGCAGCGGGACCGCGGGCCCCTCCTACGAGCAGTACTTC
TRBJ2-2 - TRBD1 TRBV20-1 CSATFLDRGTGELFF TGCAGTGCTACCTTCTTGGACAGGGGGACCGGGGAGCTGTTTTTT
TRBJ2-1 - - TRBV5-1 CASSLDVGSEQFF TGCGCCAGCAGCTTGGACGTAGGTAGTGAGCAGTTCTTC
TRBJ2-4 - - TRBV6-1 CASTDWGNIQYF TGTGCCAGCACCGACTGGGGAAACATTCAGTACTTC
TRBJ2-7 few TRBD1 TRBV11-1 CASSRTGGVPYEQYF TGTGCCAGCAGCCGGACAGGGGGCGTCCCCTACGAGCAGTACTTC
TRBJ2-3 many - TRBV15 CATSARRSDTQYF TGTGCCACCAGCGCAAGAAGATCCGATACGCAGTATTTT
TRBJ1-2 many - TRBV20-1 CSAREGGSSNYGYTF TGCAGTGCTAGAGAAGGCGGGTCCTCTAACTATGGCTACACCTTC
TRBJ1-5 many TRBD1 TRBV12-3/TRBV12-4 CASSLGQGIGQPQHF TGTGCCAGCAGTTTAGGACAGGGGATAGGGCAGCCCCAGCATTTT
TRBJ1-5 many - TRBV2 CASSERDFQPQHF TGTGCCAGCAGTGAAAGAGATTTCCAGCCCCAGCATTTT
TRBJ2-1 many TRBD2 TRBV7-2 CASSRTSYEQFF TGTGCCAGCAGCCGGACTAGCTATGAGCAGTTCTTC
TRBJ2-1 few - TRBV7-3 CASSSEVTTYNEQFF TGTGCCAGCAGCTCGGAGGTGACCACCTACAATGAGCAGTTCTTC
TRBJ2-7 - - TRBV19 CASSPRRFGGLSYEQYF TGTGCCAGTAGTCCCCGCCGATTCGGGGGGCTCTCCTACGAGCAGTACTTC
TRBJ2-3 many - TRBV11-3 CASSFGRGGTTDTQYF TGTGCCAGCAGCTTCGGCAGGGGGGGTACCACAGATACGCAGTATTTT
TRBJ2-3 many TRBD2 TRBV10-3 CATSVGSGGTDTQYF TGTGCCACCTCTGTGGGTAGCGGGGGAACAGATACGCAGTATTTT
TRBJ2-3 many TRBD2 TRBV7-2 CASSRQPTSGNTQYF TGTGCCAGCAGCCGCCAGCCCACTAGCGGGAATACGCAGTATTTT
TRBJ2-7 many - TRBV7-9 CASSGIYEQYF TGTGCCAGCAGCGGCATCTACGAGCAGTACTTC
TRBJ2-7 many TRBD2 TRBV6-1 CASSKSGGAAEQYF TGTGCCAGCAGCAAGAGCGGGGGGGCCGCCGAGCAGTACTTC
TRBJ2-3 many - TRBV2 CASEPNTDTQYF TGTGCCAGCGAACCTAACACAGATACGCAGTATTTT
TRBJ1-5 - - TRBV4-2 CASSQGSFNQPQHF TGTGCCAGCAGCCAAGGATCTTTCAATCAGCCCCAGCATTTT
TRBJ1-5 once - TRBV30 CAWSVGGGSNQPQHF TGTGCCTGGAGTGTGGGGGGGGGTAGCAATCAGCCCCAGCATTTT
TRBJ2-3 - - TRBV9 CASSVAQGVTTDTQYF TGTGCCAGCAGCGTAGCTCAGGGTGTAACCACAGATACGCAGTATTTT